The present T cell receptor beta chain was sequenced within a study of OX40 agonist ivuxolimab in advanced cancers. The protocol was immunoSEQ multiplex PCR, while the TCRdb copy is restricted to in-frame clones and leaves out a portion. The sample lists tens of thousands of clones, around 91% occurring once. The CDR3 is 16 amino acids. V dropped 4 bases and J dropped 2; count of bases not matched to a gene: 4. This material consisted of CD4+ or CD8+ T cells sorted from blood, taken in a trial of the OX40 agonist ivuxolimab. The V and J genes are TRBV23-1 and TRBJ2-3; TRBD1 aligns across 12 bases. TRBV23-1 is an ORF; its function is uncertain. This clonotype was obtained from an adult with an advanced solid tumor such as melanoma, head and neck, liver or kidney cancer. The chain's CDR3 is CASSRGTGGITDTQYF. The CDR3, as DNA: TGCGCCAGCAGTCGAGGGACAGGGGGCATCACAGATACGCAGTATTTT.